The 8 T cell receptor beta chains in this list originate from one sample, sequenced in a study of blood T cells in healthy people across ages. Combining a sample-barcoded 5' primer with a J-beta primer mix, a second PCR ran for roughly 7 to 11 cycles. TCRdb independently ran MiXCR on the 5' RACE reads; one entry per CDR3 protein. The repertoire holds fewer than 650,000 distinct CDR3 sequences, with about 25% as singletons. Separately, the same data were catalogued under a study of T cells of mothers and their children.

The sequencing input was blood. Source of these receptors: a boy aged 2-9 years in good health.

This clonotype was seen a handful of times. Sequence at one end of the junction differs from germline and may be a read error. The gene calls are TRBV7-2 and TRBJ2-4; D gene uncertain. Per the germline V gene, CDR1 is SGHTA and CDR2 is FQGNSA. CDR3 length equals 14 residues. CDR3 in DNA: TGTGCCAGCAGCTTTTTCATAGCCGAAAACATTCAGTACTTC. As protein: CASSFFIAENIQYF.

This clonotype occurred a few times. J is TRBJ2-3 and V is TRBV5-1, with D hard to call. Germline CDR1 and CDR2: SGHRS and YFSETQ. Trimming took 0 bases from V and 2 from J, leaving 7 bases between them. There are 14 residues in the CDR3. The CDR3 coding sequence is TGCGCCAGCAGCTTGGATCGGTTCACAGATACGCAGTATTTT. This encodes CASSLDRFTDTQYF.

There are a few counts of this clonotype. The chain has TRBV30 and TRBJ1-2, with D tentatively TRBD1 (6 bases). Germline V lookup: CDR1 GTSNPN, CDR2 SVGIG (reference sequence). The V end lost 0 bases, the J end lost 3 bases, and 11 bases lay between the germline ends. The CDR3 consists of 14 residues. CDR3 residues: CAWSVQRGHYGYTF. The CDR3 DNA is TGTGCCTGGAGTGTACAGCGGGGGCACTATGGCTACACCTTC.

This rearrangement joins TRBV29-1 to TRBJ1-1; D is possibly TRBD1 (6 bases). The V and J ends lost 8 bases and 6 bases respectively, with 16 bases between them. Germline CDR1 SQVTM, CDR2 ANQGSEA. CDR3 length: 12 residues. The CDR3 loop is CSHAGGGAEAFF. CDR3 sequence (DNA): TGCAGCCACGCGGGGGGCGGTGCTGAAGCTTTCTTT.

The chain links TRBV6-5 to TRBJ1-1, with D unclear. This CDR3 region has 14 residues. CDR1 and CDR2 from the germline V gene are MNHEY and SVGAGI. Deletions cut 4 bases from V and 0 bases from J, with 9 bases between. In DNA, the CDR3 is TGTGCCAGCAGTTCGGTGTATGTGAACACTGAAGCTTTCTTT. This encodes CASSSVYVNTEAFF.

The chain couples TRBV28 to TRBJ2-7; 7 bases map to TRBD1. V shed 5 bases, J shed 9 bases, and the junction held 7 bases outside the gene matches. The germline V gene has CDR1 MDHEN and CDR2 SYDVKM. The CDR3 length is 12 residues. The CDR3 coding sequence is TGTGCCAGCAGTCTACAACAGGGGACGCAGTACTTC. It codes for CASSLQQGTQYF.

About this clonotype itself: An end of the junction differs from the germline gene, which may be a read error. This chain connects TRBV6-5 to TRBJ1-1; D is possibly TRBD1 (6 bases). This CDR3 contains 18 residues. Germline CDR1 is MNHEY and CDR2 is SVGAGI. The DNA for the CDR3 is TGTGCCAGCAGTTTTACTCCTTATCCGGGACACTTGAACACTGGAGCTTTCTTT. This encodes CASSFTPYPGHLNTGAFF.

V is TRBV5-5 and J is TRBJ1-1; D gene ambiguous. Germline V lookup: CDR1 SGHKS, CDR2 YYEKEE (reference sequence). Between the trimmed V and J ends, which lost 0 bases and 0 bases, there was a span of 9 bases. The CDR3 runs 15 residues. The CDR3 loop reads CASSLGPKMNTEAFF. The CDR3 DNA sequence: TGTGCCAGCAGCTTGGGACCGAAAATGAACACTGAAGCTTTCTTT.